Below, one T cell receptor beta chain is given with its context. Method: immunoSEQ multiplex PCR; TCRdb's copy keeps in-frame clones and lacks some. This sample has over 400,000 clones, with approximately 92% found just once. This sample is part of a study of Ad26.COV2.S vaccination and SARS-CoV-2 variants. Treatment indicated: about 20 received Ad26.COV2.S at low or high dose, single or two shots; 5 received placebo; per-sample allocation not given. Sampling was done on day 63 after the first vaccine or placebo injection. An Ad26 vector expressing Wuhan-strain SARS-CoV-2 spike served as the vaccine. Germline V lookup: CDR1 SGHAT, CDR2 FQNNGV. V gave up 5 bases and J gave up 7 bases, with 18 bases separating them. The CDR3 length is 14 residues.

This sequence originates from a person between 18 and 65 years old who received the Ad26.COV2.S COVID-19 vaccine or a placebo. The gene calls are TRBV11-2 and TRBJ2-7, with TRBD1 as a possible D gene (5 bases). This material consisted of peripheral blood, taken in a trial of Ad26.COV2.S vaccine versus placebo. The CDR3 bases are TGTGCCAGCAGCAGGGTGGCAGGGTCTGGAGAGCAGTACTTC. It encodes CASSRVAGSGEQYF. Filled out from reference TRBV11-2 and TRBJ2-7, the complete variable domain reads EAGVAQSPRYKIIEKRQSVAFWCNPISGHATLYWYQQILGQGPKLLIQFQNNGVVDDSQLPKDRFSAERLKGVDSTLKIQPAKLEDSAVYLCASSRVAGSGEQYFGPGTRLTVT.